This T cell receptor beta chain came from a study of T cells after yellow fever vaccination. Study-wide findings and caveats: FACS-sorted repertoires could harbor abundant contaminating bulk-population clonotypes. Clones from primary vaccination mostly reappeared after the booster (around 97% CD4, under 90% CD8).

V was trimmed by 6 bases and J by 3 bases, leaving 12 bases between them. The germline gives CDR1 SQVTM, CDR2 ANQGSEA. The CDR3 covers 14 residues. There are a few counts of this clonotype. Its antigen is not known. TCRdb redid the calling of the 5' RACE reads with MiXCR, one entry per CDR3 protein. The table lists 300,000 to 450,000 distinct CDR3 sequences, roughly 7.5% of them singletons. This chain joins TRBV29-1 and TRBJ2-6, with D tentatively TRBD1 or TRBD2 (5 bases each). Sequences were derived from PBMCs, sampled roughly 46 days after the first yellow fever vaccination. The TCR sequence derives from a man aged 18 to 35 who received the YFV17D yellow fever vaccine. The CDR3 nucleotides are TGCAGCGTGGAGGACATCCTTGGGGCCAACGTCCTGACTTTC. Residues: CSVEDILGANVLTF.